The T cell receptor (beta chain) under discussion was sequenced for a study of cytomegalovirus exposure and HLA in healthy donors. The study's findings and limits: Exclusion as indistinguishable affected some V segments, including TRBV6-2 and TRBV6-3.

The PCR ran on 60 Vbeta and 13 Jbeta primers. TCRdb's copy holds only in-frame clones and misses some; the assay was immunoSEQ multiplex PCR. The sample has some 150,000 clones; approximately 80% are singletons. Comment on this clone: Its antigen is not identified.

The V end was cut by 7 bases, the J end by 4 bases, with 8 bases between. CDR1 and CDR2 (germline): SGHAT, FQDESV (reference sequence). The CDR3 has 11 residues. This chain links TRBV11-1 with TRBJ2-7; no reliable D call. Material: PBMCs. This TCR came from a woman aged 25-40 years in good health and CMV-seropositive. CDR3 loop: CASTEDYEQYF. CDR3 DNA sequence: TGTGCCAGCACCGAGGATTACGAGCAGTACTTC. Looking up the rest from reference TRBV11-1 and TRBJ2-7 gives the full variable domain: EAEVAQSPRYKITEKSQAVAFWCDPISGHATLYWYRQILGQGPELLVQFQDESVVDDSQLPKDRFSAERLKGVDSTLKIQPAELGDSAMYLCASTEDYEQYFGPGTRLTVT.